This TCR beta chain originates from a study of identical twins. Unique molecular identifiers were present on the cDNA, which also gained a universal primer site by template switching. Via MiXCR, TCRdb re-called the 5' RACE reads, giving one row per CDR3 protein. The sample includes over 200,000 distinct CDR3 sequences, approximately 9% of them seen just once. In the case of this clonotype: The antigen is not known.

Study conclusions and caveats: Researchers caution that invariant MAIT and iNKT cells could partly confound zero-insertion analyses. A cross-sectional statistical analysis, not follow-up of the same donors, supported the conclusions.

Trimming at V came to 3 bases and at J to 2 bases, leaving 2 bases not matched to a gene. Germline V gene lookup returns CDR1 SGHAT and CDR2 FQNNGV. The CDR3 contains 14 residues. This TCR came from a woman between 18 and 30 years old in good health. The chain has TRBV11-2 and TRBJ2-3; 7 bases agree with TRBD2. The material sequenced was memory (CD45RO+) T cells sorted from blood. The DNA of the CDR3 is TGTGCCAGCAGCTTGCGGGACTACACAGATACGCAGTATTTT. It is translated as CASSLRDYTDTQYF.